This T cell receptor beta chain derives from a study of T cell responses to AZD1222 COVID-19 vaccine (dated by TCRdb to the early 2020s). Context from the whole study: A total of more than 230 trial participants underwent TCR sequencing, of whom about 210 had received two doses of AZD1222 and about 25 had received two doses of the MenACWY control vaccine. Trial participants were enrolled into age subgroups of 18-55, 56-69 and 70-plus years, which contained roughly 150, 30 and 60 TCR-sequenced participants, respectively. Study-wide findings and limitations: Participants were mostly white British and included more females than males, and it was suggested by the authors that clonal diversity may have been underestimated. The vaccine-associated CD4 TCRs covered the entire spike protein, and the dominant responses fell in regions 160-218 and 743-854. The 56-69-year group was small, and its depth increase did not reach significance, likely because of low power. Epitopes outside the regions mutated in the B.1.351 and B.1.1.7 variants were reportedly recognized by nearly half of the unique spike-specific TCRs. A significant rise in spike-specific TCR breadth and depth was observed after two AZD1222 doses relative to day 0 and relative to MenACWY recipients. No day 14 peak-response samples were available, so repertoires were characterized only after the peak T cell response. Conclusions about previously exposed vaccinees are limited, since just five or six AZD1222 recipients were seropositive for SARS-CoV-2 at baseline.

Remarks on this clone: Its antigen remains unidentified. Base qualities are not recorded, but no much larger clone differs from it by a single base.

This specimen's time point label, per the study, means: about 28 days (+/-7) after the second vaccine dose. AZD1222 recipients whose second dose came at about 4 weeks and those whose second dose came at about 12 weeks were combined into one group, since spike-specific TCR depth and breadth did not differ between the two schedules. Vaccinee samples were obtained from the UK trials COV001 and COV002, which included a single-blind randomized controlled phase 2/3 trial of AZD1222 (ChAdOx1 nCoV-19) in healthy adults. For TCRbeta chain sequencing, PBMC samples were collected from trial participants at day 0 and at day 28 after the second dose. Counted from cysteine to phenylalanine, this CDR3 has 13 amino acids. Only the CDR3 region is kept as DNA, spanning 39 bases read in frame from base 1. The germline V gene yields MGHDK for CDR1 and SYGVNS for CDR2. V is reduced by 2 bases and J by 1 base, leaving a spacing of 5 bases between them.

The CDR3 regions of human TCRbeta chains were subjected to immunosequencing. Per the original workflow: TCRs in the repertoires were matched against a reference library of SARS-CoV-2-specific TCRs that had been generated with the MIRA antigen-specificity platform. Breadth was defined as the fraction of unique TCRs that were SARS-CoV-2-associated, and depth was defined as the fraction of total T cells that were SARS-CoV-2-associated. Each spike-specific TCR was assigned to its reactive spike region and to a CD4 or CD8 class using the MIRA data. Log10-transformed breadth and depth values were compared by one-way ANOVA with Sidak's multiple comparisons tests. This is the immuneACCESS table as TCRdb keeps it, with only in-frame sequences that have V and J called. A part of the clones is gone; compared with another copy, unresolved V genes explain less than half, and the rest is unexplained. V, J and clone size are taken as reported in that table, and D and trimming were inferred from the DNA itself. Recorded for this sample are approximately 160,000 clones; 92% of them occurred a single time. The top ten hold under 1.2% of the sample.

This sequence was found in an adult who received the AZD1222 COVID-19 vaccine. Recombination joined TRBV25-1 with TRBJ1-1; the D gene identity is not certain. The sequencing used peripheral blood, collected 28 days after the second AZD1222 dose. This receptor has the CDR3 CASSENWNTEAFF. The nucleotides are TGTGCCAGCAGTGAAAACTGGAACACTGAAGCTTTCTTT.